This TCR beta chain derives from a study of OX40 agonist ivuxolimab in advanced cancers. The study's findings and limits: The expanded peripheral T cells' antigen specificity was not determined.

The method was immunoSEQ multiplex PCR; TCRdb's version includes in-frame clones alone and lacks a portion of them. The table shows about 75,000 clones, with about 88% occurring only once. For this clone: What it binds is not known.

With 0 bases clipped from V and 3 bases from J, the junction kept 1 base outside the gene matches. The V gene's germline CDR1 is SGHRS and CDR2 YFSETQ. CDR3 length: 15 residues. The V call is TRBV5-1, the J call TRBJ2-3, with 10 positions matching TRBD2. Sequences were derived from CD4+ or CD8+ T cells sorted from blood, sampled in a trial of the OX40 agonist ivuxolimab. This receptor was obtained from an adult with an advanced solid tumor such as melanoma, head and neck, liver or kidney cancer. CDR3 in amino acids: CASSLVLAGTDTQYF. The CDR3 DNA is TGCGCCAGCAGCTTGGTACTAGCGGGAACAGATACGCAGTATTTT. The full variable domain, in which reference TRBV5-1 and TRBJ2-3 provide the parts outside the CDR3, is KAGVTQTPRYLIKTRGQQVTLSCSPISGHRSVSWYQQTPGQGLQFLFEYFSETQRNKGNFPGRFSGRQFSNSRSEMNVSTLELGDSALYLCASSLVLAGTDTQYFGPGTRLTVL.